These 9 T cell receptor beta chains came from one sample sequenced in a study of T cell repertoires in cytomegalovirus infection. Antigens of these TCRs are unknown. Each CDR3 protein gets one entry after TCRdb re-called the reads with MiXCR. The data contain some 560,000 distinct CDR3 sequences, 40% of them seen just once; the ten biggest clones take up roughly 50%. Specimen: cultured PBMCs, collected from culture after CMV antigen stimulation. Every receptor here comes from a human donor in good health (CMV status not recorded). Some clones in this sample may be carry-over from other donors' samples.

The rearrangement links TRBV5-5 to TRBJ2-5; TRBD1 matches 9 bases. Per the germline V gene, CDR1 is SGHKS and CDR2 is YYEKEE (reference sequence). The CDR3 consists of 16 residues. J gave up 3 bases and V 5 bases, and 11 bases lay outside the gene matches. The CDR3 spells CASSRIGQGKEETQYF. CDR3 bases: TGTGCCAGCAGTCGCATAGGACAGGGGAAAGAAGAGACCCAGTACTTC.

This chain links TRBV12-3 or TRBV12-4 with TRBJ1-4, with D possibly being TRBD1 (6 bases). With 6 bases removed from V and 8 bases from J, the gap between germline ends came to 22 bases. This CDR3 contains 16 residues. CDR3 in DNA: TGTGCCAGCAGATACATGACAGGCGGAGTTCCCGAAAAACTGTTTTTT. This sequence encodes CASRYMTGGVPEKLFF.

This clonotype showed up just once. The chain combines TRBV18 with TRBJ1-1; possibly TRBD1 for D (6 bases). The CDR3 has 15 amino acids. Germline V CDR1 and CDR2: KGHSH, LQKENI. V lost 4 bases and J lost 1, with 13 bases in between. CDR3 DNA sequence: TGTGCCAGCTCACTACGGGACAACCCGAACACTGAAGCTTTCTTT. Protein product: CASSLRDNPNTEAFF.

The chain couples TRBV25-1 to TRBJ2-3; D unresolved. CDR3 length: 13 residues. Looked up from germline, CDR1 is MGHDK and CDR2 is SYGVNS. Trimming took 7 bases from V and 0 from J, leaving 8 bases between them. The CDR3 reads CASMAPSTDTQYF. The CDR3 DNA sequence: TGTGCCAGCATGGCTCCAAGCACAGATACGCAGTATTTT. The entire variable domain, with the rest obtained from reference TRBV25-1 and TRBJ2-3, is as follows: EADIYQTPRYLVIGTGKKITLECSQTMGHDKMYWYQQDPGMELHLIHYSYGVNSTEKGDLSSESTVSRIRTEHFPLTLESARPSHTSQYLCASMAPSTDTQYFGPGTRLTVL.

The rearrangement joins TRBV7-2 to TRBJ1-3; 7 bases line up with TRBD1. The CDR3 loop spans 14 amino acids. After removal of 5 bases from V and 4 bases from J, the junction contained 5 bases not matched to a gene. Germline-derived CDR1 and CDR2 are SGHTA and FQGNSA. The CDR3 DNA reads TGTGCCAGCAGCCCGGGACAGCCCGGAAACACCATATATTTT. As protein: CASSPGQPGNTIYF.

CDR3 in DNA: TGTGCCAGCTTAGAGGGTTCGAACACTGAAGCTTTCTTT. It yields the protein CASLEGSNTEAFF. The chain joins TRBV6-6 to TRBJ1-1; D not certain. This CDR3 spans 13 amino acids. CDR1 MNHNY and CDR2 SVGAGI come from the germline V gene (reference sequence). With 8 bases removed from V and 1 base from J, the gap between germline ends came to 11 bases.

This clonotype came up a few times. V and J are TRBV18 and TRBJ1-1; 11 bases are shared with TRBD1. After removal of 0 bases from V and 4 bases from J, the junction contained 7 bases not matched to a gene. CDR1 KGHSH and CDR2 LQKENI come from the germline V gene. The CDR3 consists of 17 residues. Written as DNA, the CDR3 is TGTGCCAGCTCACCACCGGGGACAGGGGGAAGGGGCACTGAAGCTTTCTTT. As protein: CASSPPGTGGRGTEAFF.

This chain links TRBV2 with TRBJ2-5; 10 bases line up with TRBD2. CDR3 length equals 14 residues. From germline, CDR1 is SNHLY and CDR2 FYNNEI. V was clipped by 8 bases and J by 1 base; unmatched bases: 4. In DNA form, the CDR3 reads TGTGCCAGCCAAGGACTAGCGGCCCAAGAGACCCAGTACTTC. It codes for CASQGLAAQETQYF.

This clonotype was seen a handful of times. This rearrangement joins TRBV7-2 to TRBJ1-6, with 11 bases fitting TRBD1. The V gene end was trimmed by 8 bases and the J gene end by 7 bases; junction bases not matched to a gene: 10. The CDR3 sequence is 16 residues long. CDR1 and CDR2 (germline): SGHTA, FQGNSA. In DNA, the CDR3 is TGTGCCAGCGGATCATTCGGGACAGGGGGAAATTCACCCCTCCACTTT. This gives the protein CASGSFGTGGNSPLHF.